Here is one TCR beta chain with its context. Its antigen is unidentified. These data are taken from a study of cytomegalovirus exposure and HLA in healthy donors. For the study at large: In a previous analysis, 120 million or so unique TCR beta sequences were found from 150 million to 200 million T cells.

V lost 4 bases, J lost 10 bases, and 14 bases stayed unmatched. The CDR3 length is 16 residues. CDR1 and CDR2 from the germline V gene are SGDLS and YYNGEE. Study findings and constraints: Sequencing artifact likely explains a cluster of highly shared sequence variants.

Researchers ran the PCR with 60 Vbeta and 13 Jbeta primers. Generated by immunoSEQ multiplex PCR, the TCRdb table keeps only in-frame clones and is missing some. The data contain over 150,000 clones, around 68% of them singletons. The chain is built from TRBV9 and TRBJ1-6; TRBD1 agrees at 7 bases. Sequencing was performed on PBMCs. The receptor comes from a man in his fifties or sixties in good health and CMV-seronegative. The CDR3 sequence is CASSLGPLGGQSPLHF. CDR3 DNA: TGTGCCAGCAGCTTAGGTCCGTTGGGGGGACAGTCACCCCTCCACTTT. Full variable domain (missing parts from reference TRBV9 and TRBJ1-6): DSGVTQTPKHLITATGQRVTLRCSPRSGDLSVYWYQQSLDQGLQFLIQYYNGEERAKGNILERFSAQQFPDLHSELNLSSLELGDSALYFCASSLGPLGGQSPLHFGNGTRLTVT.